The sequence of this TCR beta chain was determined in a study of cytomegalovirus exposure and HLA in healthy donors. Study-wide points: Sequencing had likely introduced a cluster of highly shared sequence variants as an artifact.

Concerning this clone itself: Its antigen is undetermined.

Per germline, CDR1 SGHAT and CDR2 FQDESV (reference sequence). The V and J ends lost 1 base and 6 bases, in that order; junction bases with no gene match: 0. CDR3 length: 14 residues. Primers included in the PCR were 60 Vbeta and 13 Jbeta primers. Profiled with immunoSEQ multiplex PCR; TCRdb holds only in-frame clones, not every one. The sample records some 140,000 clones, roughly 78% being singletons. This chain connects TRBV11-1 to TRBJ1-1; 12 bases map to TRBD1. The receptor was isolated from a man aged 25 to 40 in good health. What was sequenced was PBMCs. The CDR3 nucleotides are TGTGCCAGCAGCTTAGGGGACAGGGGGCCTGAAGCTTTCTTT. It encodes CASSLGDRGPEAFF.